These 15 T cell receptor beta chains share one sample of origin, sequenced in a study of siplizumab effects on memory and regulatory T cells. Sequencing used immunoSEQ multiplex PCR; TCRdb keeps in-frame clones, though not all of them. There are some 100,000 clones in the sample; about 93% occur only once, and approximately 0.66% lies in the top ten. Sample: Tregs sorted from blood. The receptors were gathered from a human donor in good health.

This chain joins TRBV10-2 and TRBJ1-1, with TRBD1 identical over 7 bases. The germline V gene has CDR1 WSHSY and CDR2 SAAADI. Germline trimming cut 7 bases from V and 0 bases from J; bases unmatched to any gene: 2. This CDR3 spans 13 amino acids. The CDR3 protein is CASIRGMNTEAFF. In DNA form, the CDR3 reads TGCGCCAGCATCAGGGGGATGAACACTGAAGCTTTCTTT.

The chain is built from TRBV5-1 and TRBJ1-1; D is undetermined. Looked up from germline, CDR1 is SGHRS and CDR2 is YFSETQ. Trimming shortened V by 6 bases and J by 3 bases, and 6 bases separated the two germline ends. The CDR3 has 11 amino acids. CDR3 sequence (DNA): TGCGCCAGCACCGATTACACTGAAGCTTTCTTT. This translates into CASTDYTEAFF.

The chain links TRBV18 to TRBJ2-3, with unresolved D. V was shortened by 4 bases and J by 0 bases, with 11 bases between the two germline ends. This CDR3 region has 15 residues. Germline values: CDR1 KGHSH, CDR2 LQKENI. The CDR3 loop reads CASSRAGLSTDTQYF. In DNA, the CDR3 is TGTGCCAGCTCACGAGCAGGATTGAGCACAGATACGCAGTATTTT.

This sequence joins TRBV7-9 and TRBJ1-5, with unresolved D. Looked up from germline, CDR1 is SEHNR and CDR2 is FQNEAQ (reference sequence). V was pared by 0 bases and J by 9 bases, with 9 bases between. The CDR3 runs to 13 residues. In nucleotides, the CDR3 is TGTGCCAGCAGCTTAGCGGGAGGTGGGCCCCAGCATTTT. Protein: CASSLAGGGPQHF. Drawing the rest from reference TRBV7-9 and TRBJ1-5, the complete variable domain is DTGVSQNPRHKITKRGQNVTFRCDPISEHNRLYWYRQTLGQGPEFLTYFQNEAQLEKSRLLSDRFSAERPKGSFSTLEIQRTEQGDSAMYLCASSLAGGGPQHFGDGTRLSIL.

This chain connects TRBV28 to TRBJ2-2; D call uncertain. The V gene's germline CDR1 is MDHEN and CDR2 SYDVKM. The CDR3 has 14 amino acids. Trimming shortened V by 6 bases and J by 7 bases, and 15 bases separated the two germline ends. The CDR3 coding sequence is TGTGCCAGCAGGACCCCCTTTTATAGCGGGGAGCTGTTTTTT. Translating gives CASRTPFYSGELFF.

The V call is TRBV5-4, the J call TRBJ2-7; 7 positions match TRBD1. After removal of 6 bases from V and 1 base from J, the junction contained 13 bases not matched to a gene. The germline gives CDR1 SGHNT, CDR2 YYREEE (reference sequence). The length of the CDR3 is 16 residues. Here the CDR3 reads CASIRPDRDGSYEQYF. The CDR3 nucleotides read TGTGCCAGCATCCGCCCAGACAGGGACGGGTCCTACGAGCAGTACTTC.

The rearrangement uses TRBV10-1 and TRBJ1-4; D not certain. The CDR3 loop spans 16 amino acids. V shed 2 bases and J shed 1 base, with 11 bases lying between them. The germline gives CDR1 WNHNN, CDR2 SYGVQD (reference sequence). CDR3 region: CASSEMKGGTNEKLFF. DNA for the CDR3: TGCGCCAGCAGTGAGATGAAGGGAGGAACTAATGAAAAACTGTTTTTT.

The chain couples TRBV7-8 to TRBJ2-2; tentative D call: TRBD1 (7 bases). V lost 1 base and J lost 4, with 19 bases in between. Germline-derived CDR1 and CDR2 are SGHVS and FQNEAQ. The CDR3 covers 18 residues. The CDR3 sequence is CASSLVVGGGHLTGELFF. The CDR3 DNA sequence: TGTGCCAGCAGCTTAGTTGTTGGAGGGGGCCATCTCACCGGGGAGCTGTTTTTT.

Only one count was recorded for this clone. This rearrangement joins TRBV19 to TRBJ2-7; D is possibly TRBD1 (5 bases). There are 14 residues in the CDR3. V lost 3 bases and J lost 6, with 15 bases in between. From germline, CDR1 is LNHDA and CDR2 SQIVND (reference sequence). CDR3 region: CASSITGSELEQYF. The CDR3 DNA reads TGTGCCAGTAGTATTACAGGTTCCGAACTCGAGCAGTACTTC.

The V and J genes are TRBV7-9 and TRBJ2-7, with 11 bases lining up with TRBD1. Germline V gene data show CDR1 as SEHNR and CDR2 as FQNEAQ (reference sequence). The CDR3 is 15 residues long. Trimming cost V 1 base and J 2 bases; bases outside gene matches: 1. The CDR3 sequence: CASSLGTGGAYEQYF. The CDR3 DNA reads TGTGCCAGCAGCTTAGGGACAGGGGGCGCCTACGAGCAGTACTTC.

The J gene is TRBJ2-2, the V gene TRBV10-3; TRBD1 matches 7 bases. V was clipped by 6 bases and J by 7 bases; unmatched bases: 11. The CDR3 loop spans 15 amino acids. Germline V gives CDR1 ENHRY, CDR2 SYGVKD. The DNA for the CDR3 is TGTGCCATCAGGGAGCCAAGACAGGGAATCGGGGAGCTGTTTTTT. Translation gives CAIREPRQGIGELFF.

The genes are TRBV6-6 and TRBJ2-7; 9 bases line up with TRBD1. This CDR3 region has 16 residues. Germline CDR1 is MNHNY and CDR2 is SVGAGI (reference sequence). V gave up 0 bases and J gave up 1 base; unmatched junction bases: 4. CDR3 nucleotides: TGTGCCAGCAGTTACTCGCCGGGACAGGGTTCCTACGAGCAGTACTTC. Its protein is CASSYSPGQGSYEQYF.

This rearrangement joins TRBV7-8 to TRBJ2-3; D might be TRBD2 (6 bases). V was clipped by 3 bases and J by 9 bases, with 19 bases between them. Germline CDR1 and CDR2: SGHVS and FQNEAQ. CDR3 length: 15 amino acids. CDR3 sequence (DNA): TGTGCCAGCAGCTTCCTGAGCCTAGCGTTAGAGACGCAGTATTTT. It yields the protein CASSFLSLALETQYF.

The rearrangement joins TRBV28 to TRBJ1-1, with D unclear. This CDR3 has 13 amino acids. Trimming removed 7 bases from V and 4 bases from J, with 13 bases in between. In germline, CDR1 is MDHEN, CDR2 SYDVKM. CDR3: CASTPFPGTEAFF. CDR3 sequence (DNA): TGTGCCAGCACCCCCTTCCCCGGCACTGAAGCTTTCTTT.

J is TRBJ2-2 and V is TRBV4-2; D unresolved. From germline, CDR1 is LGHNA and CDR2 YNFKEQ. CDR3 length: 13 amino acids. Between the trimmed V and J ends, which lost 6 bases and 3 bases, there was a span of 8 bases. Here the CDR3 DNA reads TGTGCCAGCAGTGGTCGGTACACCGGGGAGCTGTTTTTT. This encodes CASSGRYTGELFF.